This TCR beta chain was obtained from a study of T cells after yellow fever vaccination. Study-level background: Each of the EM, EMRA, CM and Tscm memory subsets was sorted based on CD3, CD45RA, CCR7 and CD95.

Comments on this clonotype: It may be a read error: a sequence one base away is much more abundant.

Overall study results and limits: After the booster, 96% of CD4 and 75% to 90% of CD8 primary-response clones were re-detected.

Germline V CDR1 and CDR2: LGHDT, YNNKEL (reference sequence). The CDR3 has 13 amino acids. With V trimmed by 4 bases and J by 4 bases, 3 bases remained unmatched. TCRdb re-analysed the 5' RACE reads in MiXCR, keeping a single row per CDR3 protein. The sample has 25,000 to 40,000 distinct CDR3 sequences, around 7% seen once; the top ten hold roughly 22%. This clonotype was obtained from a man aged 18-30 years who received the YFV17D yellow fever vaccine. The chain couples TRBV3-1 to TRBJ2-5, with 7 bases identical to TRBD1. Sequenced material: PBMCs, either bulk or a sorted T-cell subset (CD4+, CD8+, memory, or dextramer-sorted; not recorded which), taken on the day of the first yellow fever vaccination. In nucleotides, the CDR3 is TGTGCCAGCAGCCGGGACAGCCGAGAGACCCAGTACTTC. Its translation: CASSRDSRETQYF.